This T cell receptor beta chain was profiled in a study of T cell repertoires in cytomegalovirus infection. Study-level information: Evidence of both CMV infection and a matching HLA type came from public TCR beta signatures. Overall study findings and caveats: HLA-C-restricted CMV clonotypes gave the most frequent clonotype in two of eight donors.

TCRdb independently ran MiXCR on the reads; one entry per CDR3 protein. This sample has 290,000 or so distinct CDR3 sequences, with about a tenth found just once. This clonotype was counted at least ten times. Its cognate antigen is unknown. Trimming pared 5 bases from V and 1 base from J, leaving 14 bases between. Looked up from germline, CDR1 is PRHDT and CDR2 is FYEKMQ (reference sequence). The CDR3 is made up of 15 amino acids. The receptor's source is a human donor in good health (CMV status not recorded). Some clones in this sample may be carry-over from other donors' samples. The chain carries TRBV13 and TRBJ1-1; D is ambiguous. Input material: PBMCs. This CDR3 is CASSTDRRWNTEAFF. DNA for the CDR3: TGTGCCAGCAGCACCGACCGCCGGTGGAACACTGAAGCTTTCTTT.